The 6 T cell receptor beta chains below all came from one sample that was sequenced in a study of blood T cell repertoires in COVID-19. The protocol was immunoSEQ multiplex PCR, while the TCRdb copy is restricted to in-frame clones and leaves out a portion. The sample consists of some 250,000 clones, about 90% of them appearing once. The specimen sequenced was PBMCs or T cells enriched from blood (not recorded which). These receptor sequences come from a woman aged 40-49 years with acute COVID-19.

This clone was recorded once. This sequence joins TRBV24-1 and TRBJ1-1; 9 bases fit TRBD1. Germline V lookup: CDR1 KGHDR, CDR2 SFDVKD. V was clipped by 6 bases and J by 3 bases; unmatched bases: 4. This CDR3 is 14 amino acids long. CDR3 coding DNA: TGTGCCACCAGTCGCGGGGACAGGGACACTGAAGCTTTCTTT. Residues: CATSRGDRDTEAFF.

The J gene is TRBJ2-5, the V gene TRBV11-2; 9 nucleotides agree with TRBD2. The germline V gene has CDR1 SGHAT and CDR2 FQNNGV. The J segment lost 2 bases and the V segment lost 5 bases, leaving 3 bases of the junction unmatched. The CDR3 is made up of 14 amino acids. The DNA for the CDR3 is TGTGCCAGCAGCAAAACTAGCGGGCAAGAGACCCAGTACTTC. The encoded protein is CASSKTSGQETQYF.

This clone was counted only a few times. The chain employs TRBV7-9 and TRBJ1-2; weak D call: TRBD1 (6 bases). CDR3 length: 14 amino acids. Deletions cut 7 bases from V and 0 bases from J, with 12 bases between. Germline V lookup: CDR1 SEHNR, CDR2 FQNEAQ (reference sequence). CDR3 in amino acids: CASTDDRSNYGYTF. CDR3 DNA: TGTGCCAGCACCGATGACAGGTCTAACTATGGCTACACCTTC.

The chain links TRBV27 to TRBJ1-4; 9 bases agree with TRBD1. The CDR3 runs 16 residues. V shed 5 bases, J shed 8 bases, and the junction held 12 bases outside the gene matches. Germline CDR1 and CDR2: MNHEY and SMNVEV (reference sequence). The DNA of the CDR3 is TGTGCCAGCAGTCTCGCCCCGGGACAGGGCACCGAAAAACTGTTTTTT. Translation: CASSLAPGQGTEKLFF. The full variable domain, its missing parts supplied by reference TRBV27 and TRBJ1-4, is EAQVTQNPRYLITVTGKKLTVTCSQNMNHEYMSWYRQDPGLGLRQIYYSMNVEVTDKGDVPEGYKVSRKEKRNFPLILESPSPNQTSLYFCASSLAPGQGTEKLFFGSGTQLSVL.

A note on this clone: Lacking the conserved final phenylalanine or tryptophan, this CDR3 likely reflects a read error. No DNA is shown, since the ends of the CDR3 on it are uncertain; the CDR3 is the one TCRdb lists. The rearrangement uses TRBV7-8 and TRBJ2-3; TRBD2, the D gene given by the table, was not confirmed from the DNA. Germline CDR1 and CDR2: SGHVS and FQNEAQ. The CDR3 is 12 amino acids in total, end residues counted. The CDR3 here is CASSLDGQGLAS.

J is TRBJ1-1 and V is TRBV2; D gene uncertain. Germline CDR1 reads SNHLY; CDR2 reads FYNNEI. V shed 7 bases and J shed 4 bases, with 13 bases lying between them. The CDR3 is 13 amino acids. CDR3: CASMGDTGTEAFF. In nucleotides, the CDR3 is TGTGCCAGCATGGGTGACACTGGCACTGAAGCTTTCTTT.